The T cell receptor beta chain described here comes from a study of blood T cell repertoires in COVID-19. The overall study: Sample material is recorded as cDNA or gDNA derived from T cells, B-cell-depleted T cells, or PBMCs.

TCRdb's table, derived via immunoSEQ multiplex PCR, lists solely in-frame clones and lacks some. The repertoire holds about 200,000 clones, with around four fifths as singletons. V lost 5 bases and J lost 4, with 20 bases in between. CDR1 is LGHDT, CDR2 YNNKEL, per germline (reference sequence). The CDR3 covers 16 residues. The TCR originated in a man aged 60 to 75 with COVID-19, enrolled during active disease. The sequenced material came from peripheral blood. This sequence joins TRBV3-1 (or the pseudogene TRBV3-2) and TRBJ1-2; tentatively, D is TRBD1 (6 bases). CDR3 coding DNA: TGTGCCAGCAGCGCCCGAGGGCGGGGGGCGAGCTATGGCTACACCTTC. Translated: CASSARGRGASYGYTF.